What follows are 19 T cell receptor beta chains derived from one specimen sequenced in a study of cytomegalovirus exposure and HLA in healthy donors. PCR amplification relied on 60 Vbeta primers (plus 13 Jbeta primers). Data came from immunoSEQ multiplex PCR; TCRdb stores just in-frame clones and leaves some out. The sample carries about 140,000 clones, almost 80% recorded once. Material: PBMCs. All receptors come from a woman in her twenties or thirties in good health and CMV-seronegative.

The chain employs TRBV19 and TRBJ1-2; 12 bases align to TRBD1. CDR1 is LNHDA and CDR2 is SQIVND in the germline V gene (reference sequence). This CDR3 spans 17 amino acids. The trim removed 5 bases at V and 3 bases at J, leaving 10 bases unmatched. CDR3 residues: CASSLRGGTGGDYGYTF. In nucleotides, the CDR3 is TGTGCCAGTAGTCTCCGCGGCGGGACAGGGGGCGACTATGGCTACACCTTC.

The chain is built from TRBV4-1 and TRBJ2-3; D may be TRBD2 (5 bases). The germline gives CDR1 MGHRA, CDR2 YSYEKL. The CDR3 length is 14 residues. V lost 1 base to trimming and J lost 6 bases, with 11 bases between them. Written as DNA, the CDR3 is TGCGCCAGCAGCCAAGTTCCGGGGTTTGATACGCAGTATTTT. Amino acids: CASSQVPGFDTQYF.

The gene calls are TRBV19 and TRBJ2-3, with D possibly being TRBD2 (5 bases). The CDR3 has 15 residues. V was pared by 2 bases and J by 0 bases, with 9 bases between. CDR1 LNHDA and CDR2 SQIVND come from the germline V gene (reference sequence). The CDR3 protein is CASSISWTSTDTQYF. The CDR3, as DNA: TGTGCCAGTAGTATAAGTTGGACTAGCACAGATACGCAGTATTTT. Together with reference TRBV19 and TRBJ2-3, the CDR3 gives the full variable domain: DGGITQSPKYLFRKEGQNVTLSCEQNLNHDAMYWYRQDPGQGLRLIYYSQIVNDFQKGDIAEGYSVSREKKESFPLTVTSAQKNPTAFYLCASSISWTSTDTQYFGPGTRLTVL.

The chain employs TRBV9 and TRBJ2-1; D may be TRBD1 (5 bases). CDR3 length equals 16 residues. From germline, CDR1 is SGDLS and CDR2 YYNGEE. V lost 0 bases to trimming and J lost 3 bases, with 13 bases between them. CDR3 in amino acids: CASSVGAGQGYNEQFF. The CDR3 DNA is TGTGCCAGCAGCGTAGGGGCAGGGCAAGGCTACAATGAGCAGTTCTTC.

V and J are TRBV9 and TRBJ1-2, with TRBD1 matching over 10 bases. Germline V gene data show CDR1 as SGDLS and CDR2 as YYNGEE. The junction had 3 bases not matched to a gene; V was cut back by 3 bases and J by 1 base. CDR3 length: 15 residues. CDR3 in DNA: TGTGCCAGCAGCGCGAGGGACAGGGGTAACTATGGCTACACCTTC. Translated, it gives CASSARDRGNYGYTF.

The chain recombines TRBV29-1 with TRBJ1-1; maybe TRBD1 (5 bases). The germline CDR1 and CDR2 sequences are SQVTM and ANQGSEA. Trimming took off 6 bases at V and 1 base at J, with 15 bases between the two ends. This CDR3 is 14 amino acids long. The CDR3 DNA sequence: TGCAGCGTACACAAGTCCCAGGGGAACACTGAAGCTTTCTTT. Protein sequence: CSVHKSQGNTEAFF.

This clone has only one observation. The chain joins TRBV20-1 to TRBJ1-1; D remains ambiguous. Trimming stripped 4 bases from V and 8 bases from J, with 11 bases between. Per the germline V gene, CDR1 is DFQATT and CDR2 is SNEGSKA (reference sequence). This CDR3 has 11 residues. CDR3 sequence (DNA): TGCAGTGCTACAAAGCAGGCCGAAGCTTTCTTT. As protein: CSATKQAEAFF.

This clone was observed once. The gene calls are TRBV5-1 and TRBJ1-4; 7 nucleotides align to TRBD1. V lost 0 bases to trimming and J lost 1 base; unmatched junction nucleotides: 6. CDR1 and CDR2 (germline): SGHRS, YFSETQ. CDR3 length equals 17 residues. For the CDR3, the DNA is TGCGCCAGCAGCTTGGAAGGGGGCGCGAGAACTAATGAAAAACTGTTTTTT. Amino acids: CASSLEGGARTNEKLFF. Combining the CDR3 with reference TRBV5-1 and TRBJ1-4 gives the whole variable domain KAGVTQTPRYLIKTRGQQVTLSCSPISGHRSVSWYQQTPGQGLQFLFEYFSETQRNKGNFPGRFSGRQFSNSRSEMNVSTLELGDSALYLCASSLEGGARTNEKLFFGSGTQLSVL.

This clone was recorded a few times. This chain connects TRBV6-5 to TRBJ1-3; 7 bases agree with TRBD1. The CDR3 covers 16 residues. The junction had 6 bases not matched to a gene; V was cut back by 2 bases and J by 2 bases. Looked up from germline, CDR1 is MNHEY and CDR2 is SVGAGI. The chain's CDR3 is CASSYEGTGAGNTIYF. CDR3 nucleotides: TGTGCCAGCAGTTACGAGGGTACAGGGGCTGGAAACACCATATATTTT.

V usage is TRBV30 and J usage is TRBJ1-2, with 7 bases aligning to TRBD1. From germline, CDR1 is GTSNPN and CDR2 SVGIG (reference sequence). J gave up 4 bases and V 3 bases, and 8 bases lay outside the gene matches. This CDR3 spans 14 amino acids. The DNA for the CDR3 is TGTGCCTGGAGCGGCGAGGGACAGCCCTATGGCTACACCTTC. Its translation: CAWSGEGQPYGYTF. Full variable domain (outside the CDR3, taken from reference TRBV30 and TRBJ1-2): SQTIHQWPATLVQPVGSPLSLECTVEGTSNPNLYWYRQAAGRGLQLLFYSVGIGQISSEVPQNLSASRPQDRQFILSSKKLLLSDSGFYLCAWSGEGQPYGYTFGSGTRLTVV.

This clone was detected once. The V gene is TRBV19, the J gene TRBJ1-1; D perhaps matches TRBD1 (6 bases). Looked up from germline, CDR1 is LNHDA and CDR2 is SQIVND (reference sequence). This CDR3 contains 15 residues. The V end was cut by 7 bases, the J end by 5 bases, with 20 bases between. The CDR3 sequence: CASMGATEGRTEAFF. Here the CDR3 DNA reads TGTGCCAGTATGGGGGCGACAGAGGGAAGGACTGAAGCTTTCTTT.

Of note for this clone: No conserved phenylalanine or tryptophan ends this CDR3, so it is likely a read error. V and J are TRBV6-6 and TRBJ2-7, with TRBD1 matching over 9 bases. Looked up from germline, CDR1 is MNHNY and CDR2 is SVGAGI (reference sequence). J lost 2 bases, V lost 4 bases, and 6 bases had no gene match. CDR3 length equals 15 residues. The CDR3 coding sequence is TGTGCCAGCAGTTCACCTCGGACAGGGGCCTACGAGCAGTACCTC. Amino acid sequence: CASSSPRTGAYEQYL.

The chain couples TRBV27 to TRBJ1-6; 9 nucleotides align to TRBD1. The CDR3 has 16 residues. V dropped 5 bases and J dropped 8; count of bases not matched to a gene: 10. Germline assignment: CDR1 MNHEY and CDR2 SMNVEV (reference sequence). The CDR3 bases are TGTGCCAGCAGTGCTCGTCCGGGACAGGGATATTCACCCCTCCACTTT. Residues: CASSARPGQGYSPLHF.

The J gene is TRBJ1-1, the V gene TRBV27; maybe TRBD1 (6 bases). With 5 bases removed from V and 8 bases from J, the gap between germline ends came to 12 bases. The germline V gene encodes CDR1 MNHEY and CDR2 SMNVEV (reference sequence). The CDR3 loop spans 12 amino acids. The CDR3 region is CASSRQGREAFF. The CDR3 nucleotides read TGTGCCAGCAGTCGGCAGGGGAGAGAAGCTTTCTTT.

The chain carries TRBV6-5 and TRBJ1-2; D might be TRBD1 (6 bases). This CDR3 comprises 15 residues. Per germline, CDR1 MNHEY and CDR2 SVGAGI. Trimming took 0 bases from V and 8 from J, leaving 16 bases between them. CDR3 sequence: CASSYSRDTQAGYTF. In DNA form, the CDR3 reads TGTGCCAGCAGTTACTCGAGGGACACCCAAGCGGGCTACACCTTC.

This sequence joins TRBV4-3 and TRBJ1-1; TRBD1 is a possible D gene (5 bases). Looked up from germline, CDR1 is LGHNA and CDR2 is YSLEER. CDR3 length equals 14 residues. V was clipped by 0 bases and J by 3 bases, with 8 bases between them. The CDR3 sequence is CASSQERGYTEAFF. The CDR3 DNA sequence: TGCGCCAGCAGCCAAGAAAGGGGATACACTGAAGCTTTCTTT.

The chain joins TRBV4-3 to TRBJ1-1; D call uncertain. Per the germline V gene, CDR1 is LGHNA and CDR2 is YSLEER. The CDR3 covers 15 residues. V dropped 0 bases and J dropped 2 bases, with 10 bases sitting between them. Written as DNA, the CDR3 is TGCGCCAGCAGCCAAGATGGGTACAGCAACACTGAAGCTTTCTTT. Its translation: CASSQDGYSNTEAFF.

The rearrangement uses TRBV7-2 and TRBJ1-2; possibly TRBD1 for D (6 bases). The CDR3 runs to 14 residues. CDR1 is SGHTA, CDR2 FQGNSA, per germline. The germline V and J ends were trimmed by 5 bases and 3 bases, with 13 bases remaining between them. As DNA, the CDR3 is TGTGCCAGCAGCGAGGGGGGGGAGTACTATGGCTACACCTTC. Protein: CASSEGGEYYGYTF.

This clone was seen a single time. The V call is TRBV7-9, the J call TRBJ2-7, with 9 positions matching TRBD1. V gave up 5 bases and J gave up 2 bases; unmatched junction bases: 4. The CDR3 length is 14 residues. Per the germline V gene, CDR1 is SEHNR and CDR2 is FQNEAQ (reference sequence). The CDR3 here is CASSRGQGPYEQYF. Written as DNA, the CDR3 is TGTGCCAGCAGCCGGGGACAGGGACCCTACGAGCAGTACTTC.